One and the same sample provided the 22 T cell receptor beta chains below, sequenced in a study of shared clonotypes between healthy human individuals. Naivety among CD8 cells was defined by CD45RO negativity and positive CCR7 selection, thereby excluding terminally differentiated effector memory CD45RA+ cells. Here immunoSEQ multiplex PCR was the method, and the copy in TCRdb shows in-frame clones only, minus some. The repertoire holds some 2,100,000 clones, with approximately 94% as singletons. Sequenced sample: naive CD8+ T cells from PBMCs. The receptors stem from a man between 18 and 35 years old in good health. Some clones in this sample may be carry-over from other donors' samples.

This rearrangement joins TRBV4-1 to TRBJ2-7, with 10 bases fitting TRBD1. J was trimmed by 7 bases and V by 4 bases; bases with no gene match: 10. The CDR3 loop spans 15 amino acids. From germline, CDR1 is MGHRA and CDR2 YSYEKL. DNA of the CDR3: TGCGCCAGCAGCCCGACAGGGGGCTCCCTTAGGGAGCAGTACTTC. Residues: CASSPTGGSLREQYF.

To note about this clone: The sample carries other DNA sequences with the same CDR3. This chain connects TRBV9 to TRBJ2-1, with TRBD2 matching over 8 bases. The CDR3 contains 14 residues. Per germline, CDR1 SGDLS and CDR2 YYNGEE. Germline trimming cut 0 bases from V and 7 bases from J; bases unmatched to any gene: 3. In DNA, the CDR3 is TGTGCCAGCAGCGTAGAGCGGGAGAAGAATGAGCAGTTCTTC. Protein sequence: CASSVEREKNEQFF.

This CDR3 reads CASSGDRGSSYEQYF. In nucleotides, the CDR3 is TGTGCCAGCAGTGGGGACAGGGGGAGCTCCTACGAGCAGTACTTC. The J gene is TRBJ2-7, the V gene TRBV2, with TRBD1 identical over 11 bases. V was pared by 4 bases and J by 0 bases, with 2 bases of the junction left unmatched. The length of the CDR3 is 15 residues. Germline values: CDR1 SNHLY, CDR2 FYNNEI.

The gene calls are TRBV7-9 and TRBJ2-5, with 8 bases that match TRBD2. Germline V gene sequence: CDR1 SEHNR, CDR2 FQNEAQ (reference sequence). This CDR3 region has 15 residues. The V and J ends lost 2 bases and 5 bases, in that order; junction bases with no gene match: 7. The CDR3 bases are TGTGCCAGCAGCTTATTTATCGGGAGGGATGAGACCCAGTACTTC. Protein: CASSLFIGRDETQYF.

CDR3 sequence (DNA): TGTGCCAGCAGCCCCACTCGGGCGGGTTTTGAGCAGTTCTTC. This translates into CASSPTRAGFEQFF. The chain recombines TRBV11-3 with TRBJ2-1, with a tentative D call TRBD2 (5 bases). V was cut by 5 bases and J by 9 bases, with 17 bases left in between. Germline V gene data show CDR1 as SGHNT and CDR2 as YENEEA. CDR3 length: 14 amino acids.

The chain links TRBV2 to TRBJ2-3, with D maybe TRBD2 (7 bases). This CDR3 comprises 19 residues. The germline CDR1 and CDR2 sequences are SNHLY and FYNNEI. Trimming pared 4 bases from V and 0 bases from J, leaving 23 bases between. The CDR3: CASSGREPGGRGSTDTQYF. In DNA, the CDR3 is TGTGCCAGCAGTGGAAGAGAGCCCGGGGGGCGGGGGAGCACAGATACGCAGTATTTT. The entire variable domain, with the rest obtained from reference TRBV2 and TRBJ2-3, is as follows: EPEVTQTPSHQVTQMGQEVILRCVPISNHLYFYWYRQILGQKVEFLVSFYNNEISEKSEIFDDQFSVERPDGSNFTLKIRSTKLEDSAMYFCASSGREPGGRGSTDTQYFGPGTRLTVL.

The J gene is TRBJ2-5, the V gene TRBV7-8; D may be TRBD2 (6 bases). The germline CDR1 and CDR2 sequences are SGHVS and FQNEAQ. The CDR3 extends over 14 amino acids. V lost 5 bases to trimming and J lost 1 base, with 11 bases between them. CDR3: CASSIRDFQETQYF. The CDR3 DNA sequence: TGTGCCAGCAGCATTAGGGACTTCCAAGAGACCCAGTACTTC.

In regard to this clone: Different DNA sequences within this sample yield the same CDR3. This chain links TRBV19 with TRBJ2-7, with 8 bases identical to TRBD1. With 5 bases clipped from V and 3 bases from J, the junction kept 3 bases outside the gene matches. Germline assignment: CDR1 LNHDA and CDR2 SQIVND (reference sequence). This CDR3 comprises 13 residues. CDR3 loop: CASSLGQGYEQYF. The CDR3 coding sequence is TGTGCCAGTAGTCTCGGACAGGGCTACGAGCAGTACTTC.

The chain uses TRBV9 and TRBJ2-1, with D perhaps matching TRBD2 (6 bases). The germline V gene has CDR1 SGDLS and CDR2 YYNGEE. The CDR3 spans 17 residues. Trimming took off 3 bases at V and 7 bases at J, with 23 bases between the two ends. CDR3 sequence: CASSASPRVMGRNEQFF. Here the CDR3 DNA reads TGTGCCAGCAGCGCTAGTCCTAGGGTGATGGGGAGGAATGAGCAGTTCTTC.

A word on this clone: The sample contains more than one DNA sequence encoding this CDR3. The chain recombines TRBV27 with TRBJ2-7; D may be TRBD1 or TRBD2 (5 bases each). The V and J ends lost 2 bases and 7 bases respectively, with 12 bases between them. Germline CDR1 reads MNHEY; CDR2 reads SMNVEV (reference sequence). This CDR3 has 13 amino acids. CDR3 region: CASSLVLRGEQYF. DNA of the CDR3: TGTGCCAGCAGTTTAGTGTTGAGGGGAGAGCAGTACTTC.

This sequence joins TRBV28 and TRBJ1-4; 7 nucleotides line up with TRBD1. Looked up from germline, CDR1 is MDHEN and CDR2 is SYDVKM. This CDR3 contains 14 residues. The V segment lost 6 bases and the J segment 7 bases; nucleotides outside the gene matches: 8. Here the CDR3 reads CASRTGLRGEKLFF. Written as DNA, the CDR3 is TGTGCCAGCAGGACAGGGTTAAGGGGTGAAAAACTGTTTTTT.

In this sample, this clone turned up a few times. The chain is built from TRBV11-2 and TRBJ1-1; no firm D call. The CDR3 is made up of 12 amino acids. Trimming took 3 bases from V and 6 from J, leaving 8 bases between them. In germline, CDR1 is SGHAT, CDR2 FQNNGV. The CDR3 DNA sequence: TGTGCCAGCAGCTTCCGAGGTCCTGAAGCTTTCTTT. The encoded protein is CASSFRGPEAFF.

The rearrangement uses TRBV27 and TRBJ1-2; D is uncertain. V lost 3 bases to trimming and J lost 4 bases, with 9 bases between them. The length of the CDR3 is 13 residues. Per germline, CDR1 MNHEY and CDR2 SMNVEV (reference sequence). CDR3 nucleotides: TGTGCCAGCAGTTTGGGTCACCTCTATGGCTACACCTTC. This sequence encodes CASSLGHLYGYTF.

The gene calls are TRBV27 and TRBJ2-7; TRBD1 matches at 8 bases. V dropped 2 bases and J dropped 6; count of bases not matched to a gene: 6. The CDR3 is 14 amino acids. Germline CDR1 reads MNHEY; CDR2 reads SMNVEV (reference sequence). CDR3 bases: TGTGCCAGCAGTTTAACCGGGACAGGCCTCGAGCAGTACTTC. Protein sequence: CASSLTGTGLEQYF.

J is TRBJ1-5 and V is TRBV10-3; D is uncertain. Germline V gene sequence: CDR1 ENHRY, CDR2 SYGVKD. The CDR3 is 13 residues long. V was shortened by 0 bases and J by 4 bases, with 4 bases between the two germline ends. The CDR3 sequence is CAISESPNQPQHF. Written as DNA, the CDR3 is TGTGCCATCAGTGAGTCGCCTAATCAGCCCCAGCATTTT.

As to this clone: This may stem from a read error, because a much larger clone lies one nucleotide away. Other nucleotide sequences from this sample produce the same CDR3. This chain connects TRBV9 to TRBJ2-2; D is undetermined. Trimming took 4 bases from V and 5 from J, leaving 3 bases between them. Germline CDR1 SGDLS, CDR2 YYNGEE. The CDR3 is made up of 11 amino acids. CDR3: CASSSTGELFF. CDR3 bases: TGTGCCAGCAGCTCAACCGGGGAGCTGTTTTTT. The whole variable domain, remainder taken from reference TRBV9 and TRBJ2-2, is DSGVTQTPKHLITATGQRVTLRCSPRSGDLSVYWYQQSLDQGLQFLIQYYNGEERAKGNILERFSAQQFPDLHSELNLSSLELGDSALYFCASSSTGELFFGEGSRLTVL.

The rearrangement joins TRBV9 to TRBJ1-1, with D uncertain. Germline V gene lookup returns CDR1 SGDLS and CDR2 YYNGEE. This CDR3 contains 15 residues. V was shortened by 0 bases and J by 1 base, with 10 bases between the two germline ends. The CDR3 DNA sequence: TGTGCCAGCAGCGTAGACTGGGTGCGGAACACTGAAGCTTTCTTT. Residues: CASSVDWVRNTEAFF.

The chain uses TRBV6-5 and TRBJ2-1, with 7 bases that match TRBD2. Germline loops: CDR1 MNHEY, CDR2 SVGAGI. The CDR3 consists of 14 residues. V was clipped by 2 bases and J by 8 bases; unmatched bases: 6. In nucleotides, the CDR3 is TGTGCCAGCAGTTACAGCGGGATGAAGTATGAGCAGTTCTTC. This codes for CASSYSGMKYEQFF.

The CDR3 protein is CASSEWGQPQHF. CDR3 coding DNA: TGTGCCAGCAGTGAGTGGGGTCAGCCCCAGCATTTT. The genes are TRBV25-1 and TRBJ1-5; D call uncertain. V dropped 3 bases and J dropped 6 bases, with 6 bases sitting between them. This CDR3 comprises 12 residues. The germline V gene encodes CDR1 MGHDK and CDR2 SYGVNS.

CDR3 residues: CASSQETSGEVGAYEQYF. CDR3 DNA: TGTGCCAGCAGCCAAGAGACTAGCGGAGAGGTCGGGGCCTACGAGCAGTACTTC. The chain links TRBV4-2 to TRBJ2-7, with 9 bases that match TRBD2. This CDR3 has 18 residues. With 0 bases clipped from V and 2 bases from J, the junction kept 11 bases outside the gene matches. From germline, CDR1 is LGHNA and CDR2 YNFKEQ.

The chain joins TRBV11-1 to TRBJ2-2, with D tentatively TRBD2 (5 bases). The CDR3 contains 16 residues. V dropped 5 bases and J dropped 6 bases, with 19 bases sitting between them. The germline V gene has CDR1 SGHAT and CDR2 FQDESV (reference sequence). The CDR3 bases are TGTGCCAGCAGCCGTATACTAGATGGGGAACCCGGGGAGCTGTTTTTT. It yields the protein CASSRILDGEPGELFF.

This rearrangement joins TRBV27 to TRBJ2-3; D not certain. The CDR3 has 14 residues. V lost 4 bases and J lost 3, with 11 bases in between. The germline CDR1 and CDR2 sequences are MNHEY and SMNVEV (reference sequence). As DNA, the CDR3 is TGTGCCAGCAGTTGGGGTAGCCTGACAGATACGCAGTATTTT. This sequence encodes CASSWGSLTDTQYF.